The 15 T cell receptor beta chains given below trace back to one sample, sequenced in a study of shared T cell receptors in the human thymus. Assay used: immunoSEQ multiplex PCR; TCRdb lists only in-frame clones, some missing. The data contain 630,000 or so clones, roughly 86% of them seen just once; the ten biggest clones take up 0.009% to 0.0095%. The same sample was also used in a study of human thymus T cells.

The sequenced sample consisted of thymocytes. The receptors were gathered from a boy under two years old with a congenital heart defect.

V and J are TRBV5-6 and TRBJ1-1; 9 bases line up with TRBD1. The CDR3 runs 19 residues. Per the germline V gene, CDR1 is SGHDT and CDR2 is YYEEEE. V lost 2 bases and J lost 4; bases outside the gene matches: 18. CDR3 residues: CASSLSNGFRDREITEAFF. The CDR3 nucleotides read TGTGCCAGCAGCTTATCGAATGGTTTCCGGGACAGGGAAATCACTGAAGCTTTCTTT.

The chain employs TRBV5-1 and TRBJ2-3; 9 bases are shared with TRBD1. Germline values: CDR1 SGHRS, CDR2 YFSETQ. With 4 bases clipped from V and 1 base from J, the junction kept 7 bases outside the gene matches. The CDR3 contains 16 residues. CDR3 sequence reads: CASSAGTGSGTDTQYF. The CDR3 DNA reads as TGCGCCAGCAGCGCGGGGACAGGGTCAGGCACAGATACGCAGTATTTT.

This chain connects TRBV9 to TRBJ2-1; 8 bases fit TRBD2. The trim removed 4 bases at V and 0 bases at J, leaving 3 bases unmatched. From germline, CDR1 is SGDLS and CDR2 YYNGEE. This CDR3 contains 15 residues. In DNA form, the CDR3 reads TGTGCCAGCAGCACTAGCGGTACCTCCTACAATGAGCAGTTCTTC. Its protein is CASSTSGTSYNEQFF.

The V and J genes are TRBV6-4 and TRBJ2-1; TRBD1 agrees at 10 bases. There are 14 residues in the CDR3. V lost 5 bases and J lost 8; bases outside the gene matches: 6. Germline V gene lookup returns CDR1 MRHNA and CDR2 SNTAGT. The CDR3 coding sequence is TGTGCCAGCAGTTCGACAGGGGGCTGGGATGAGCAGTTCTTC. Its translation: CASSSTGGWDEQFF.

This clone occurred a few times. The chain is built from TRBV27 and TRBJ1-4, with D uncertain. The germline V gene has CDR1 MNHEY and CDR2 SMNVEV (reference sequence). The CDR3 is made up of 13 amino acids. Trimming took off 3 bases at V and 6 bases at J, with 8 bases between the two ends. As DNA, the CDR3 is TGTGCCAGCAGTTTGAGGATCCATGAAAAACTGTTTTTT. Translation: CASSLRIHEKLFF.

This rearrangement joins TRBV18 to TRBJ1-3; D not resolved. The germline V and J ends were trimmed by 1 base and 4 bases, with 14 bases remaining between them. The germline CDR1 and CDR2 sequences are KGHSH and LQKENI. This CDR3 has 16 residues. The CDR3 here is CASSPRASQSGNTIYF. The CDR3 nucleotides read TGTGCCAGCTCACCACGGGCTTCCCAATCCGGAAACACCATATATTTT.

The rearrangement links TRBV7-9 to TRBJ2-3, with 7 bases matching TRBD1. J was trimmed by 3 bases and V by 5 bases; bases with no gene match: 14. CDR1 and CDR2 from the germline V gene are SEHNR and FQNEAQ (reference sequence). This CDR3 spans 17 amino acids. CDR3 sequence reads: CASSLLPVGDRTDTQYF. As DNA, the CDR3 is TGTGCCAGCAGCCTACTCCCGGTTGGGGACAGAACAGATACGCAGTATTTT.

This chain links TRBV6-5 with TRBJ2-1; D is unresolved. There are 13 residues in the CDR3. Germline CDR1 MNHEY, CDR2 SVGAGI. Trimming cost V 8 bases and J 0 bases, with 8 bases left between them. In DNA, the CDR3 is TGTGCCAGCGGAGCTAACTCCTACAATGAGCAGTTCTTC. Translating it yields CASGANSYNEQFF.

V and J are TRBV28 and TRBJ1-1; D is possibly TRBD1 (5 bases). Trimming stripped 6 bases from V and 1 base from J, with 9 bases between. The CDR3 totals 13 residues. Germline loops: CDR1 MDHEN, CDR2 SYDVKM. Written as DNA, the CDR3 is TGTGCCAGCAGGCTCACAGGGAACACTGAAGCTTTCTTT. Its protein is CASRLTGNTEAFF. Based on the CDR3 plus reference TRBV28 and TRBJ1-1, the full variable domain is DVKVTQSSRYLVKRTGEKVFLECVQDMDHENMFWYRQDPGLGLRLIYFSYDVKMKEKGDIPEGYSVSREKKERFSLILESASTNQTSMYLCASRLTGNTEAFFGQGTRLTVV.

As to this clone: Other nucleotide sequences from this sample produce the same CDR3. This rearrangement joins TRBV9 to TRBJ2-7; 7 bases agree with TRBD2. The V gene end was trimmed by 2 bases and the J gene end by 4 bases; junction bases not matched to a gene: 6. The CDR3 contains 14 residues. Per the germline V gene, CDR1 is SGDLS and CDR2 is YYNGEE. CDR3 loop: CASSVGGAGYEQYF. For the CDR3, the DNA is TGTGCCAGCAGCGTTGGCGGAGCGGGGTACGAGCAGTACTTC.

This sequence joins TRBV7-6 and TRBJ2-6, with 16 bases matching TRBD2. V lost 5 bases to trimming and J lost 3 bases; unmatched junction nucleotides: 10. This CDR3 region has 20 residues. Germline V lookup: CDR1 SGHVS, CDR2 FNYEAQ. CDR3 region: CASSLVGLAGGPDGANVLTF. The CDR3 nucleotides read TGTGCCAGCAGCCTCGTGGGACTAGCGGGAGGGCCGGATGGGGCCAACGTCCTGACTTTC.

J is TRBJ1-2 and V is TRBV6-1, with TRBD1 matching over 8 bases. This CDR3 region has 13 residues. V was clipped by 7 bases and J by 4 bases; unmatched bases: 5. The germline V gene has CDR1 MNHNS and CDR2 SASEGT. The CDR3 is CASTPGQVYGYTF. The CDR3 region has the DNA TGTGCCAGCACGCCGGGACAGGTCTATGGCTACACCTTC.

The chain recombines TRBV28 with TRBJ2-5; 7 positions match TRBD2. This CDR3 is 16 amino acids long. With 1 base clipped from V and 2 bases from J, the junction kept 7 bases outside the gene matches. The germline V gene has CDR1 MDHEN and CDR2 SYDVKM. CDR3 in DNA: TGTGCCAGCAGTTTATTGCGGGGGAGATTTCAAGAGACCCAGTACTTC. This sequence encodes CASSLLRGRFQETQYF.

The chain combines TRBV9 with TRBJ2-7; possible D gene TRBD2, 6 bases. The CDR3 length is 16 residues. Trimming removed 0 bases from V and 0 bases from J, with 13 bases in between. Per the germline V gene, CDR1 is SGDLS and CDR2 is YYNGEE. The CDR3 loop is CASSVVSEGGSYEQYF. The DNA of the CDR3 is TGTGCCAGCAGCGTAGTGTCGGAGGGAGGCTCCTACGAGCAGTACTTC.

The chain couples TRBV29-1 to TRBJ2-7; possible D gene TRBD2, 5 bases. This CDR3 region has 12 residues. With 1 base removed from V and 4 bases from J, the gap between germline ends came to 8 bases. Germline CDR1 and CDR2: SQVTM and ANQGSEA. CDR3 nucleotide sequence: TGCAGCGTTGAAGGAGGGCGGTACGAGCAGTACTTC. Translated: CSVEGGRYEQYF.